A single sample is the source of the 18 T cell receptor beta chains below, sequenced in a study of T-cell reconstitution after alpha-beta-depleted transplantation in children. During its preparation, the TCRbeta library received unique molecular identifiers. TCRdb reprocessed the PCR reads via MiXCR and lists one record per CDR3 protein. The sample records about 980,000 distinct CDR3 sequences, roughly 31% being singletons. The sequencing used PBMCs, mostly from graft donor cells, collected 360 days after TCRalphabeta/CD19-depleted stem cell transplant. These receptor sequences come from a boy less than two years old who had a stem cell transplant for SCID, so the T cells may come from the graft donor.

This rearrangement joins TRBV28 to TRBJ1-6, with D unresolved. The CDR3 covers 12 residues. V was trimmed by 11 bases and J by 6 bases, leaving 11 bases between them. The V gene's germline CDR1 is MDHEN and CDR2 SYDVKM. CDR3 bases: TGTGCCGCAAAACCGGGTAATTCACCCCTCCACTTT. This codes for CAAKPGNSPLHF.

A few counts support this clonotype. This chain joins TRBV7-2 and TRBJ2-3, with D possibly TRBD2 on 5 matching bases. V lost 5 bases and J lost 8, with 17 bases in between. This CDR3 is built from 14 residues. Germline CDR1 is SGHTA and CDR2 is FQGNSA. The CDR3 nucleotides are TGTGCCAGCAGCCCCCGCTCCCTTGAGGGTACGCAGTATTTT. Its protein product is CASSPRSLEGTQYF.

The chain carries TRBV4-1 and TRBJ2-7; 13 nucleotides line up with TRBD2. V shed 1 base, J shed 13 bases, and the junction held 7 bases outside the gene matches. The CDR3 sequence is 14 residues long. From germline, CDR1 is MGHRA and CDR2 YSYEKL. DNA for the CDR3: TGCGCCAGCAGCCAAGGACTAGCGGGGGGTGTCTTATACTTC. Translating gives CASSQGLAGGVLYF.

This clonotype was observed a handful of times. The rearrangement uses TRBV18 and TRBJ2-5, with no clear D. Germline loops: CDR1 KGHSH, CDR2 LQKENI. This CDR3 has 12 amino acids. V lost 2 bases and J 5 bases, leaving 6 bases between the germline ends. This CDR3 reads CASSPEAETQYF. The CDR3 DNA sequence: TGTGCCAGCTCACCAGAGGCGGAGACCCAGTACTTC.

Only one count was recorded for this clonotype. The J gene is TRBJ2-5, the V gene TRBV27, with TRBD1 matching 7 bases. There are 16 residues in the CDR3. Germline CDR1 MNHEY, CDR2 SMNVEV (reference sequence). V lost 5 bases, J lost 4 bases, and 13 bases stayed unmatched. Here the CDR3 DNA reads TGTGCCAGCAGTCCGAGGACAGGTTGGGGCTTAGAGACCCAGTACTTC. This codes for CASSPRTGWGLETQYF.

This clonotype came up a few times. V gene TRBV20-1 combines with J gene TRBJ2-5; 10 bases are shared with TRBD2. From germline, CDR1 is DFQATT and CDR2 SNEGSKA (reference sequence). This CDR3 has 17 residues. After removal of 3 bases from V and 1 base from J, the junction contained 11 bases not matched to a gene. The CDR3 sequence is CSASRPSGGEGQETQYF. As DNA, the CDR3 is TGCAGTGCTAGTCGGCCTAGCGGGGGCGAGGGCCAAGAGACCCAGTACTTC.

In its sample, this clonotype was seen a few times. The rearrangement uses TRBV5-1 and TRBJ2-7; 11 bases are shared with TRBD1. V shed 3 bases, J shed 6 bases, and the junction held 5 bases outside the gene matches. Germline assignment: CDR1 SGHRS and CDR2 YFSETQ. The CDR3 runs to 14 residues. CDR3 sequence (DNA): TGCGCCAGCAGCTCCGGGACAGGGGGTTTCGAGCAGTACTTC. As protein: CASSSGTGGFEQYF. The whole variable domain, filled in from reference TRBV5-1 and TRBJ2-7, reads KAGVTQTPRYLIKTRGQQVTLSCSPISGHRSVSWYQQTPGQGLQFLFEYFSETQRNKGNFPGRFSGRQFSNSRSEMNVSTLELGDSALYLCASSSGTGGFEQYFGPGTRLTVT.

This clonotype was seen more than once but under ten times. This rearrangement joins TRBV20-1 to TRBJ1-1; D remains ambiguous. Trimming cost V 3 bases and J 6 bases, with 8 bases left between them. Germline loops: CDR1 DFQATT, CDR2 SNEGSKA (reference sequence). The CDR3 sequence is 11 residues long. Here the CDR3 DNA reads TGCAGTGCTAGCGCCCATTCTGAAGCTTTCTTT. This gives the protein CSASAHSEAFF.

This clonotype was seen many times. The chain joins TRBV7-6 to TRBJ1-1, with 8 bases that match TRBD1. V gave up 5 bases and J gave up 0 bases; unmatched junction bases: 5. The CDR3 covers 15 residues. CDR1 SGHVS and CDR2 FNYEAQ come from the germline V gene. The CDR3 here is CASSPPDRVNTEAFF. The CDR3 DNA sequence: TGTGCCAGCAGCCCTCCGGACAGGGTGAACACTGAAGCTTTCTTT.

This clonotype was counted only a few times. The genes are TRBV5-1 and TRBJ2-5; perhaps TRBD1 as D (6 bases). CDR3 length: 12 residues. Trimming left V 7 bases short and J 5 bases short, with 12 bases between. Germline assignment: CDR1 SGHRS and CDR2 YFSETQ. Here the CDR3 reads CASGGLRETQYF. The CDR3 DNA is TGCGCCAGCGGGGGCCTCCGGGAGACCCAGTACTTC.

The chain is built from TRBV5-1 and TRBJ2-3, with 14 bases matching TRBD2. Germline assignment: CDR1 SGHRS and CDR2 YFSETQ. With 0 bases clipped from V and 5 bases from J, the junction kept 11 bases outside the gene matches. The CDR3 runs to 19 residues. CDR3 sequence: CASSLAQLTSGGARDTQYF. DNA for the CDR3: TGCGCCAGCAGCTTGGCGCAACTGACTAGCGGGGGGGCAAGAGATACGCAGTATTTT.

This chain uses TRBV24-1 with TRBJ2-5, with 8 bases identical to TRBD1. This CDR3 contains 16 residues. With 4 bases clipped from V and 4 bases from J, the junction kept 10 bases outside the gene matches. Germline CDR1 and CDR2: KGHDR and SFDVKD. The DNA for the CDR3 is TGTGCCACCAGTGACCGAGGACAGGGAGTTGGAGAGACCCAGTACTTC. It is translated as CATSDRGQGVGETQYF.

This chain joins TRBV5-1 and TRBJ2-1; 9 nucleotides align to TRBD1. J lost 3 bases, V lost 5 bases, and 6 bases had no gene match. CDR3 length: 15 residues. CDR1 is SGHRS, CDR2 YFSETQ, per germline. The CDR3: CASRGGQGSYNEQFF. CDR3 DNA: TGCGCCAGCAGGGGTGGACAGGGGAGCTACAATGAGCAGTTCTTC.

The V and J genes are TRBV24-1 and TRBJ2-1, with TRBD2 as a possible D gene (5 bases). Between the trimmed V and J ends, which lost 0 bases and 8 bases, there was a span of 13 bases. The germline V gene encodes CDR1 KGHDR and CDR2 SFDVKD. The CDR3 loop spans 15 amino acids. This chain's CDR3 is CATSDLRGSGDEQFF. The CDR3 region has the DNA TGTGCCACCAGTGATTTGCGGGGTTCAGGCGATGAGCAGTTCTTC.

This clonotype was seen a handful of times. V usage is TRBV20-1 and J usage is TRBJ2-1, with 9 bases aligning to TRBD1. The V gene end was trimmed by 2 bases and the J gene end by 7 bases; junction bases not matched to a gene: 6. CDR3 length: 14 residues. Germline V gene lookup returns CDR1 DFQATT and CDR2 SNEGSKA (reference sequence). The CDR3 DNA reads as TGCAGTGCTAGATGGACAGGGGAGGGGAATGAGCAGTTCTTC. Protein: CSARWTGEGNEQFF.

CDR3 bases: TGTGCCAGCAGTTTACAACGAGGACAGGGAGCGAATTCACCCCTCCACTTT. Translation gives CASSLQRGQGANSPLHF. The chain couples TRBV28 to TRBJ1-6; TRBD1 agrees at 8 bases. Germline lookup yields CDR1 MDHEN and CDR2 SYDVKM. CDR3 length equals 17 residues. Trimming at V came to 2 bases and at J to 7 bases, leaving 10 bases not matched to a gene.

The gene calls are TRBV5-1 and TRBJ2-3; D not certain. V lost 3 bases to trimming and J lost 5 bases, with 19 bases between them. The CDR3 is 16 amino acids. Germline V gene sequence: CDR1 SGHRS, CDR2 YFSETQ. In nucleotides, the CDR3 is TGCGCCAGCAGCTCCGCCCGTGGGGTCCCTCAAGATACGCAGTATTTT. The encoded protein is CASSSARGVPQDTQYF.

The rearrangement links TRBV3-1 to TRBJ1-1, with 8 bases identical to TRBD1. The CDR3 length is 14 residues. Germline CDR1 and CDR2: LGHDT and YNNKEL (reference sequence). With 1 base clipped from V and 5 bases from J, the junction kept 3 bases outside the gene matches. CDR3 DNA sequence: TGTGCCAGCAGCCAAGGGACAGGGAAAACTGAAGCTTTCTTT. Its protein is CASSQGTGKTEAFF.